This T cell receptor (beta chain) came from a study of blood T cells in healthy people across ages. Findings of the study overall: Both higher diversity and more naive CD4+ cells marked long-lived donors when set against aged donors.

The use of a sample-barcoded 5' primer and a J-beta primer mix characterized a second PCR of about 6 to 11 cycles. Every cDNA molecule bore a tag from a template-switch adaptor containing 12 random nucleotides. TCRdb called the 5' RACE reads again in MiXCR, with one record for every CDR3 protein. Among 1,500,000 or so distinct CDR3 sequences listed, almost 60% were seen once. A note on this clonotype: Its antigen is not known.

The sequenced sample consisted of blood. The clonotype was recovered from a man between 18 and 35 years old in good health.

The DNA for the CDR3 is TGTGCCAGCAGCTTATCCGGACAGGGAGGCTATGGCTACACCTTC. Protein: CASSLSGQGGYGYTF. This rearrangement joins TRBV7-9 to TRBJ1-2, with TRBD1 matching over 8 bases. V shed 2 bases, J shed 4 bases, and the junction held 6 bases outside the gene matches. Germline-derived CDR1 and CDR2 are SEHNR and FQNEAQ (reference sequence). The CDR3 contains 15 residues.